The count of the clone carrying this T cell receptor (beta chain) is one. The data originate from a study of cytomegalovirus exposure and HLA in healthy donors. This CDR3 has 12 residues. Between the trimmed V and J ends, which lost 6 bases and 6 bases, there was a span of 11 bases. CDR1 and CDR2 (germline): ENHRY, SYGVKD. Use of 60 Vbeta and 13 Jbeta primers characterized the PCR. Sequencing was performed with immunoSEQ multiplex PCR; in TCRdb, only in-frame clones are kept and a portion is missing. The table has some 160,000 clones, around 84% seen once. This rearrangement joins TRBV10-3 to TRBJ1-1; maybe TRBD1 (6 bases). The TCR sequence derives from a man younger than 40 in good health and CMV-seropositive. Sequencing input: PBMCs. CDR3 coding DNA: TGTGCCATCAGCACGGGACAAGCTGAAGCTTTCTTT. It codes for CAISTGQAEAFF.